Each of the 32 T cell receptor beta chains below was sequenced from the same sample in a study of blood T cell repertoires in COVID-19. Profiling relied on immunoSEQ multiplex PCR, and the TCRdb table lists in-frame clones only, not all of them. This table has about 87,000 clones, more than 85% appearing once. The sequenced sample consisted of peripheral blood. The source is a man aged 40-49 years with acute or convalescent COVID-19.

The chain joins TRBV2 to TRBJ2-7, with 7 positions matching TRBD1. This CDR3 comprises 16 residues. Unmatched junction bases numbered 9, after V lost 4 bases and J lost 0 bases. Germline CDR1 reads SNHLY; CDR2 reads FYNNEI. The DNA of the CDR3 is TGTGCCAGCAGTGCTTTTCAGGGGGTGAGCTCCTACGAGCAGTACTTC. It codes for CASSAFQGVSSYEQYF. The full variable domain, rest sourced from reference TRBV2 and TRBJ2-7, is EPEVTQTPSHQVTQMGQEVILRCVPISNHLYFYWYRQILGQKVEFLVSFYNNEISEKSEIFDDQFSVERPDGSNFTLKIRSTKLEDSAMYFCASSAFQGVSSYEQYFGPGTRLTVT.

V usage is TRBV7-9 and J usage is TRBJ2-1; 11 nucleotides align to TRBD2. CDR1 and CDR2 (germline): SEHNR, FQNEAQ (reference sequence). After removal of 1 base from V and 4 bases from J, the junction contained 12 bases not matched to a gene. The CDR3 has 19 residues. DNA for the CDR3: TGTGCCAGCAGCTTAGAGGGCCGGTCTAGCGGGAGGTTATACAATGAGCAGTTCTTC. Translating it yields CASSLEGRSSGRLYNEQFF.

V is TRBV12-3 or TRBV12-4 and J is TRBJ1-1, with D tentatively TRBD1 (5 bases). The CDR3 runs to 12 residues. The ends were cut back, 4 bases at V and 7 bases at J, with 10 bases in the middle. CDR3 loop: CASSWGLGEAFF. In nucleotides, the CDR3 is TGTGCCAGCAGTTGGGGCTTGGGTGAAGCTTTCTTT.

V and J are TRBV4-2 and TRBJ2-7, with 12 bases that match TRBD2. V was clipped by 0 bases and J by 3 bases; unmatched bases: 6. Germline CDR1 is LGHNA and CDR2 is YNFKEQ. CDR3 length: 17 amino acids. In DNA, the CDR3 is TGTGCCAGCAGCCAAGACCAAGGACTAGCGGGAAACTACGAGCAGTACTTC. Translated, it gives CASSQDQGLAGNYEQYF.

V gene TRBV3-1 (or the pseudogene TRBV3-2) combines with J gene TRBJ2-7, with 7 bases that match TRBD2. The CDR3 loop spans 14 amino acids. Germline loops: CDR1 LGHDT, CDR2 YNNKEL (reference sequence). V was pared by 4 bases and J by 0 bases, with 3 bases of the junction left unmatched. The CDR3 loop reads CASSPPSGSYEQYF. The CDR3 coding sequence is TGTGCCAGCAGCCCACCTAGCGGCTCCTACGAGCAGTACTTC.

The rearrangement uses TRBV15 and TRBJ2-6; possibly TRBD1 for D (5 bases). CDR1 and CDR2 from the germline V gene are LNHNV and YYDKDF (reference sequence). This CDR3 has 15 residues. Trimming shortened V by 3 bases and J by 1 base, and 7 bases separated the two germline ends. The CDR3 DNA is TGTGCCACCAGCAGGGGGCATTCTGGGGCCAACGTCCTGACTTTC. Protein product: CATSRGHSGANVLTF.

In its sample, this clone was seen once. V and J are TRBV3-1 (or the pseudogene TRBV3-2) and TRBJ1-2, with TRBD1 as a possible D gene (5 bases). CDR1 and CDR2 (germline): LGHDT, YNNKEL (reference sequence). CDR3 length: 16 amino acids. The V gene lost 0 bases and the J gene lost 4 bases, with 15 bases spanning the gap. CDR3 protein: CASSQDVRGTGYGYTF. CDR3 DNA: TGTGCCAGCAGCCAAGATGTTCGGGGGACGGGCTATGGCTACACCTTC.

This clone was observed once. J is TRBJ2-7 and V is TRBV29-1; 7 positions match TRBD1. Unmatched junction bases numbered 9, after V lost 4 bases and J lost 3 bases. CDR3 length: 14 residues. Germline-derived CDR1 and CDR2 are SQVTM and ANQGSEA. The CDR3, as DNA: TGCAGCGTTGTTGCGTCGGCAGGGGGCTACGAGCAGTACTTC. This translates into CSVVASAGGYEQYF.

V gene TRBV4-3 combines with J gene TRBJ2-7; 10 bases line up with TRBD1. The germline V gene encodes CDR1 LGHNA and CDR2 YSLEER. The CDR3 is 18 amino acids. J gave up 0 bases and V 3 bases, and 11 bases lay outside the gene matches. The CDR3 sequence is CASSQGTGETQSSYEQYF. As DNA, the CDR3 is TGCGCCAGCAGCCAGGGGACAGGGGAGACTCAGAGCTCCTACGAGCAGTACTTC.

The chain links TRBV10-3 to TRBJ1-2; unclear D gene. V lost 3 bases and J 2 bases, leaving 4 bases between the germline ends. CDR3 length equals 12 residues. Germline V gene lookup returns CDR1 ENHRY and CDR2 SYGVKD. This chain's CDR3 is CAISDRNYGYTF. As DNA, the CDR3 is TGTGCCATCAGTGACAGAAACTATGGCTACACCTTC.

The CDR3 spells CASSVAGTSIRETQYF. The CDR3 coding sequence is TGTGCCAGCAGCGTAGCTGGGACTAGCATAAGAGAGACCCAGTACTTC. This chain uses TRBV9 with TRBJ2-5, with 9 nucleotides matching TRBD2. With 0 bases clipped from V and 4 bases from J, the junction kept 7 bases outside the gene matches. From germline, CDR1 is SGDLS and CDR2 YYNGEE. CDR3 length: 16 residues. The complete variable domain, with remaining parts taken from reference TRBV9 and TRBJ2-5, reads DSGVTQTPKHLITATGQRVTLRCSPRSGDLSVYWYQQSLDQGLQFLIQYYNGEERAKGNILERFSAQQFPDLHSELNLSSLELGDSALYFCASSVAGTSIRETQYFGPGTRLLVL.

The rearrangement uses TRBV9 and TRBJ1-6; 7 bases are a match to TRBD1. V lost 0 bases to trimming and J lost 6 bases; unmatched junction nucleotides: 6. Germline CDR1 is SGDLS and CDR2 is YYNGEE. This CDR3 contains 16 residues. DNA for the CDR3: TGTGCCAGCAGCGTAGTACCAGGGGGGTTTAATTCACCCCTCCACTTT. Encoded protein: CASSVVPGGFNSPLHF. The full variable domain, completed using reference TRBV9 and TRBJ1-6, is DSGVTQTPKHLITATGQRVTLRCSPRSGDLSVYWYQQSLDQGLQFLIQYYNGEERAKGNILERFSAQQFPDLHSELNLSSLELGDSALYFCASSVVPGGFNSPLHFGNGTRLTVT.

The chain uses TRBV30 and TRBJ1-5; no clear D gene. Germline loops: CDR1 GTSNPN, CDR2 SVGIG (reference sequence). The V gene lost 1 base and the J gene lost 4 bases, with 17 bases spanning the gap. The length of the CDR3 is 16 residues. CDR3 DNA: TGTGCCTGGAGTGGGCCCAGCGGACGGTTAAATCAGCCCCAGCATTTT. It encodes CAWSGPSGRLNQPQHF.

Only a few counts were recorded for this clone. This chain joins TRBV27 and TRBJ2-5, with 7 bases identical to TRBD1. This CDR3 region has 14 residues. J gave up 2 bases and V 1 base, and 1 base lay outside the gene matches. Germline V gene data show CDR1 as MNHEY and CDR2 as SMNVEV (reference sequence). The CDR3 sequence is CASSLLGQQETQYF. The CDR3 DNA follows: TGTGCCAGCAGTTTATTGGGACAGCAAGAGACCCAGTACTTC.

Comments on this clone: The sample has other DNA sequences that encode this CDR3 too. In DNA form, the CDR3 reads TGTGCCAGCAGCTTAAGGGACAGGGGGTCGAACACTGAAGCTTTCTTT. It yields the protein CASSLRDRGSNTEAFF. The chain employs TRBV7-8 and TRBJ1-1, with 11 bases that match TRBD1. The V gene's germline CDR1 is SGHVS and CDR2 FQNEAQ. The CDR3 runs to 16 residues. With V trimmed by 2 bases and J by 1 base, 3 bases remained unmatched.

The chain combines TRBV5-1 with TRBJ2-7; 7 nucleotides agree with TRBD2. Unmatched junction bases numbered 12, after V lost 5 bases and J lost 4 bases. The CDR3 consists of 15 residues. Germline V CDR1 and CDR2: SGHRS, YFSETQ. CDR3: CASSFAGTTNYEQYF. The CDR3, as DNA: TGCGCCAGCAGTTTTGCCGGGACTACGAATTACGAGCAGTACTTC.

V is TRBV2 and J is TRBJ1-2; the D gene is possibly TRBD1 (5 bases). The CDR3 is 13 residues long. Trimming removed 3 bases at V and 8 bases at J, with 13 bases between. From germline, CDR1 is SNHLY and CDR2 FYNNEI. In DNA, the CDR3 is TGTGCCAGCAGTGATCCAGGGTCGGGCGGCTACACCTTC. This sequence encodes CASSDPGSGGYTF.

This sequence joins TRBV5-1 and TRBJ2-1; D perhaps matches TRBD1 (5 bases). Germline V gene sequence: CDR1 SGHRS, CDR2 YFSETQ. The CDR3 is 16 amino acids. V was trimmed by 2 bases and J by 5 bases, leaving 17 bases between them. The CDR3, as DNA: TGCGCCAGCAGCTTAAGTCAGGGCGACTCGCACAATGAGCAGTTCTTC. Translating gives CASSLSQGDSHNEQFF.

The chain combines TRBV15 with TRBJ1-2; the match to TRBD1 covers 11 bases. The CDR3 sequence is 16 residues long. Trimming cost V 5 bases and J 8 bases; bases outside gene matches: 13. Germline CDR1 and CDR2: LNHNV and YYDKDF (reference sequence). The CDR3 is CATSGMLGTGGVGYTF. CDR3 bases: TGTGCCACCAGCGGGATGCTGGGGACAGGGGGTGTCGGCTACACCTTC.

The chain has TRBV11-3 and TRBJ1-1, with TRBD1 matching 8 bases. Germline CDR1 SGHNT, CDR2 YENEEA. This CDR3 has 14 amino acids. V lost 5 bases to trimming and J lost 1 base; unmatched junction nucleotides: 3. CDR3 coding DNA: TGTGCCAGCAGCCTTGGACAGGGGAACACTGAAGCTTTCTTT. This codes for CASSLGQGNTEAFF.

The chain carries TRBV10-3 and TRBJ1-1, with D tentatively TRBD1 (5 bases). Germline values: CDR1 ENHRY, CDR2 SYGVKD. The V gene lost 5 bases and the J gene lost 0 bases, with 10 bases spanning the gap. The CDR3 runs 14 residues. CDR3 region: CAISREGLNTEAFF. The CDR3 DNA is TGTGCCATCAGTAGGGAGGGGTTGAACACTGAAGCTTTCTTT.

The V call is TRBV6-1, the J call TRBJ1-5; D gene ambiguous. The CDR3 consists of 15 residues. The germline V and J ends were trimmed by 2 bases and 4 bases, with 12 bases remaining between them. Germline CDR1 and CDR2: MNHNS and SASEGT. In DNA, the CDR3 is TGTGCCAGCAGTGAACAAAGACAAGTTAATCAGCCCCAGCATTTT. Protein: CASSEQRQVNQPQHF.

The V and J genes are TRBV7-9 and TRBJ1-6; no firm D call. This CDR3 spans 13 amino acids. Germline CDR1 and CDR2: SEHNR and FQNEAQ (reference sequence). V shed 4 bases and J shed 7 bases, with 8 bases lying between them. Here the CDR3 DNA reads TGTGCCAGCAGCTCTTCCGTGAATTCACCCCTCCACTTT. Amino acids: CASSSSVNSPLHF.

The V and J genes are TRBV11-3 and TRBJ2-1, with 7 bases aligning to TRBD1. CDR1 and CDR2 (germline): SGHNT, YENEEA. The CDR3 length is 13 residues. V gave up 5 bases and J gave up 7 bases; unmatched junction bases: 5. In nucleotides, the CDR3 is TGTGCCAGCAGCCCCCAGACAGGGAATGAGCAGTTCTTC. Translating gives CASSPQTGNEQFF. The full variable domain, its missing parts supplied by reference TRBV11-3 and TRBJ2-1, is EAGVVQSPRYKIIEKKQPVAFWCNPISGHNTLYWYLQNLGQGPELLIRYENEEAVDDSQLPKDRFSAERLKGVDSTLKIQPAELGDSAVYLCASSPQTGNEQFFGPGTRLTVL.

The chain employs TRBV2 and TRBJ1-5; 7 positions match TRBD1. This CDR3 contains 14 residues. Germline V gene data show CDR1 as SNHLY and CDR2 as FYNNEI. Losses at the gene ends were 4 bases for V and 7 bases for J; bases not matched to a gene: 7. The CDR3 here is CASSGAGGRQPQHF. CDR3 DNA sequence: TGTGCCAGCAGTGGGGCAGGGGGACGCCAGCCCCAGCATTTT.

This chain joins TRBV3-1 (or the pseudogene TRBV3-2) and TRBJ2-3; no definite D call. The CDR3 has 13 amino acids. The germline V gene encodes CDR1 LGHDT and CDR2 YNNKEL (reference sequence). Trimming cost V 2 bases and J 0 bases, with 3 bases left between them. This CDR3 reads CASSQTSTDTQYF. CDR3 DNA sequence: TGTGCCAGCAGCCAAACTAGCACAGATACGCAGTATTTT.

V gene TRBV27 combines with J gene TRBJ2-5, with D tentatively TRBD1 (5 bases). CDR1 and CDR2 from the germline V gene are MNHEY and SMNVEV (reference sequence). The CDR3 runs to 17 residues. The V and J ends lost 0 bases and 5 bases respectively, with 19 bases between them. As DNA, the CDR3 is TGTGCCAGCAGTTTATCGTTCACAGGTGCCCCTCGGGAGACCCAGTACTTC. This codes for CASSLSFTGAPRETQYF.

This rearrangement joins TRBV27 to TRBJ2-1; D is perhaps TRBD2 (5 bases). CDR1 MNHEY and CDR2 SMNVEV come from the germline V gene (reference sequence). V was clipped by 0 bases and J by 9 bases, with 9 bases between them. The CDR3 is 13 residues long. CDR3 sequence: CASSLSGRAEQFF. CDR3 DNA: TGTGCCAGCAGTTTATCTGGGCGGGCTGAGCAGTTCTTC.

This clone was recorded once. The chain is built from TRBV6-5 and TRBJ1-1; TRBD1 matches 7 bases. Trimming took 4 bases from V and 7 from J; bases not matched to a gene: 6. Germline CDR1 is MNHEY and CDR2 is SVGAGI. The CDR3 spans 13 residues. The DNA for the CDR3 is TGTGCCAGCAGTTCCCGACAGGGAGGTGAAGCTTTCTTT. It encodes CASSSRQGGEAFF.

V and J are TRBV6-5 and TRBJ1-6, with 8 positions matching TRBD1. Germline lookup yields CDR1 MNHEY and CDR2 SVGAGI. The trim removed 9 bases at V and 6 bases at J, leaving 4 bases unmatched. The CDR3 has 13 residues. Here the CDR3 DNA reads TGTGCCAGTGGGACAGGCGCTAATTCACCCCTCCACTTT. Translation: CASGTGANSPLHF.

The chain uses TRBV29-1 and TRBJ1-1; unclear D gene. The CDR3 is 13 residues long. CDR1 and CDR2 from the germline V gene are SQVTM and ANQGSEA. The V gene lost 3 bases and the J gene lost 1 base, with 9 bases spanning the gap. Written as DNA, the CDR3 is TGCAGCGTTGAGTCAGATTCGAACACTGAAGCTTTCTTT. Its protein is CSVESDSNTEAFF.

The chain couples TRBV7-8 to TRBJ1-1; 7 bases line up with TRBD1. Germline loops: CDR1 SGHVS, CDR2 FQNEAQ. V shed 1 base, J shed 5 bases, and the junction held 10 bases outside the gene matches. This CDR3 is 16 amino acids long. The CDR3 protein is CASSLGGGGWGTEAFF. The CDR3 DNA reads as TGTGCCAGCAGCTTAGGTGGAGGGGGCTGGGGGACTGAAGCTTTCTTT.